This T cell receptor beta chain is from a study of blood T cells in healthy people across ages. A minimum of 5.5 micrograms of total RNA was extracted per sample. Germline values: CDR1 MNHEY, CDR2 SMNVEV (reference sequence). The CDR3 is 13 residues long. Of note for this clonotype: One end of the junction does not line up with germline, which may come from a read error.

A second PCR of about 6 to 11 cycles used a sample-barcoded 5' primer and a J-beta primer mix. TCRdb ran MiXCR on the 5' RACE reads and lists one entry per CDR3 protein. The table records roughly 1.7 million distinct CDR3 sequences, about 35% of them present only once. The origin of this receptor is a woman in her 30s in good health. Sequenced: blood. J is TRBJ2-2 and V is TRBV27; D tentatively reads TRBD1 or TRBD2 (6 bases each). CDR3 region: CASSGANTGEPFF. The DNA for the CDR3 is TGTGCCAGCTCGGGGGCGAACACCGGGGAGCCGTTTTTT.